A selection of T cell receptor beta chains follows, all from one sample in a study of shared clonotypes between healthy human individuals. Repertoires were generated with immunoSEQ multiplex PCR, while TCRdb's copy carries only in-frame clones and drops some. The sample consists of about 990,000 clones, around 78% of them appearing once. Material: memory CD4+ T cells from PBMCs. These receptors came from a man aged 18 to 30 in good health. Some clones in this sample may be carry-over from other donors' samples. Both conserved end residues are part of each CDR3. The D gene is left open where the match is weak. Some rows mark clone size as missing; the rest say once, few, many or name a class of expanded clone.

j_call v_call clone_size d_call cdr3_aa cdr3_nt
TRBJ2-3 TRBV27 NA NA CASSLSTLADTQYF TGTGCCAGCAGTTTATCGACTCTAGCGGATACGCAGTATTTT
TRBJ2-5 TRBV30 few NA CAWSVTGETQYF TGTGCCTGGAGTGTAACTGGAGAGACCCAGTACTTC
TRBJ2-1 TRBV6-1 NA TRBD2 CASSVSGNYEQFF TGTGCCAGCAGTGTGAGCGGGAATTATGAGCAGTTCTTC
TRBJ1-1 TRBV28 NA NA CASGLGNTEAFF TGTGCCAGCGGCCTCGGAAACACTGAAGCTTTCTTT
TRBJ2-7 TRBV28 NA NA CASSRQGIKGSSYEQYF TGTGCCAGCTCTCGGCAGGGGATAAAGGGGAGCTCCTACGAGCAGTACTTC
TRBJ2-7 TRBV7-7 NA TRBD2 CASSLAASGTYEQYF TGTGCCAGCAGCTTAGCGGCTAGCGGAACCTACGAGCAGTACTTC
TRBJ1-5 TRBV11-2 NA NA CASSSARGSNQPQHF TGTGCCAGCAGCTCCGCCAGGGGTAGCAATCAGCCCCAGCATTTT
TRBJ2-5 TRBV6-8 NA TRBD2 CASSVTTSGGETQYF TGTGCCAGCAGTGTTACGACTAGCGGGGGAGAGACCCAGTACTTC
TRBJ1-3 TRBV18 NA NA CASSPSPTGVGGNTIYF TGTGCCAGCTCACCTTCACCGACAGGAGTGGGAGGAAACACCATATATTTT
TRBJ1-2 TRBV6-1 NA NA CASSKANYGYTF TGTGCCAGCAGCAAGGCTAACTATGGCTACACCTTC
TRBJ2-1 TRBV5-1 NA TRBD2 CASSLIAGASYNEQFF TGCGCCAGCAGCTTGATAGCGGGAGCCTCCTACAATGAGCAGTTCTTC
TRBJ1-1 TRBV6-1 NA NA CASNTAGTEAFF TGTGCCAGCAATACGGCGGGCACTGAAGCTTTCTTT
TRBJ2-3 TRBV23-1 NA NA CASSPPQQFGQYF TGCGCCAGCAGTCCCCCCCAACAATTTGGGCAGTATTTT
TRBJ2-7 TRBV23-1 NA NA CASSPPTEGFYEQYF TGCGCCAGCAGTCCTCCGACTGAGGGCTTTTACGAGCAGTACTTC
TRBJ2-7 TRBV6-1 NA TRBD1 CASEDRWSYEQYF TGTGCCAGCGAGGACAGGTGGTCCTACGAGCAGTACTTC
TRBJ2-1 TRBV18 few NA CASSPYTGSYNEQFF TGTGCCAGCTCACCATATACAGGTTCATACAATGAGCAGTTCTTC
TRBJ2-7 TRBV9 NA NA CASSFGGTAYEQYF TGTGCCAGCAGCTTTGGGGGGACAGCCTACGAGCAGTACTTC
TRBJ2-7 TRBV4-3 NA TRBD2 CASSQDGTSPQQYF TGCGCCAGCAGCCAAGATGGGACTAGCCCCCAGCAGTACTTC
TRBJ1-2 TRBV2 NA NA CASTSYGDYGYTF TGTGCCAGCACCTCTTACGGAGACTATGGCTACACCTTC
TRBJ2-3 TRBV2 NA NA CASKSDSHTQYF TGTGCCAGCAAGTCGGACTCCCATACGCAGTATTTT